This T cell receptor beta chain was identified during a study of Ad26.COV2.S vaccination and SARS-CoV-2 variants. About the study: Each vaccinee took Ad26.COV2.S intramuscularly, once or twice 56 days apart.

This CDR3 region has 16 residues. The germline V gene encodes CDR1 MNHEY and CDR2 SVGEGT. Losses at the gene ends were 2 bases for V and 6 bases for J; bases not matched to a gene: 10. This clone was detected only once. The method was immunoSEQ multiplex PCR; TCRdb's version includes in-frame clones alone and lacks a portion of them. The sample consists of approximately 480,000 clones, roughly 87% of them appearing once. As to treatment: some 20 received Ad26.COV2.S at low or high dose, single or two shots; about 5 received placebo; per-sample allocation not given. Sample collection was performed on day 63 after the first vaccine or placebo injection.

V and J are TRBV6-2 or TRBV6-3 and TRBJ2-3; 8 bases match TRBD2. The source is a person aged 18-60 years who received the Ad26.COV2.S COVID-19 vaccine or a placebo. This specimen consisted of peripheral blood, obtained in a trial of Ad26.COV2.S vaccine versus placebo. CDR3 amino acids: CASSYAASGRTDTQYF. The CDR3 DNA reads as TGTGCCAGCAGTTACGCGGCGAGCGGGAGAACTGATACGCAGTATTTT.